What follows is one T cell receptor beta chain and its context. The target antigen is unknown. The record originates from a study of cytomegalovirus exposure and HLA in healthy donors. Study in general: Findings of an earlier analysis included 110 million or so unique TCR beta sequences from some 180 million T cells. Study-wide results and caveats: Beyond CMV serostatus, there was no information to go on about immune exposure. TCR beta chain V- and J-gene trimming was linked, in a later analysis, to a missense variant in DCLRE1C.

CDR3 size: 15 residues. CDR1 is MNHNS and CDR2 is SASEGT in the germline V gene. Trimming took 6 bases from V and 3 from J; bases not matched to a gene: 9. In the PCR, 60 Vbeta and 13 Jbeta primers were used. Some clones are missing from TCRdb's copy, which holds only in-frame ones; the method was immunoSEQ multiplex PCR. The sample data list approximately 120,000 clones. Sequencing was done on a sample of PBMCs. This TCR was sampled from a man in his forties or fifties in good health and CMV-seronegative. The chain combines TRBV6-1 with TRBJ2-7; 9 positions agree with TRBD2. DNA of the CDR3: TGTGCCAGCAGGTCCGGGACTAGCAGCGTCTACGAGCAGTACTTC. The encoded protein is CASRSGTSSVYEQYF.